This T cell receptor (beta chain) was profiled in a study of blood T cell repertoires in COVID-19. The V gene's germline CDR1 is SGHTA and CDR2 FQGNSA. CDR3 length: 17 residues. With V trimmed by 5 bases and J by 5 bases, 14 bases remained unmatched. Profiled with immunoSEQ multiplex PCR; TCRdb holds only in-frame clones, not every one. The sample has some 41,000 clones, around nine tenths seen once. Sequencing was carried out using peripheral blood. The TCR was taken from a man in his sixties with active COVID-19. The genes are TRBV7-2 and TRBJ1-2, with 10 bases matching TRBD1. DNA for the CDR3: TGTGCCAGCAGCAGAAGATTGACAGGGGGCGTGGAGTATGGCTACACCTTC. Amino acid sequence: CASSRRLTGGVEYGYTF. The entire variable domain, with the rest obtained from reference TRBV7-2 and TRBJ1-2, is as follows: GAGVSQSPSNKVTEKGKDVELRCDPISGHTALYWYRQSLGQGLEFLIYFQGNSAPDKSGLPSDRFSAERTGGSVSTLTIQRTQQEDSAVYLCASSRRLTGGVEYGYTFGSGTRLTVV.